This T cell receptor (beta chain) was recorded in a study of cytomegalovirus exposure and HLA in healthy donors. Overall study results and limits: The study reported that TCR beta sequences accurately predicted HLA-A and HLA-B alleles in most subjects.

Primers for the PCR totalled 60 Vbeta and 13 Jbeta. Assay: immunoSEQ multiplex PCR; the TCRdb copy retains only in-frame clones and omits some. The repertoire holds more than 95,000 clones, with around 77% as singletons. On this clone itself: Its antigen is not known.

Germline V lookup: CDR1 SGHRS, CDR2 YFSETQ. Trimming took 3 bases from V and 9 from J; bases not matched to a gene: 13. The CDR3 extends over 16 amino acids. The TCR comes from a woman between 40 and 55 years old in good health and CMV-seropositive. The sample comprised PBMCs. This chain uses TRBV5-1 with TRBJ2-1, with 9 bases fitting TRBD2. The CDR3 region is CASSSGRPLAGLEQFF. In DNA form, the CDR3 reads TGCGCCAGCAGCTCCGGAAGACCTCTAGCGGGGCTTGAGCAGTTCTTC.